These 27 T cell receptor beta chains share one sample of origin, sequenced in a study of blood T cell repertoires in COVID-19. Sequenced by immunoSEQ multiplex PCR; TCRdb stores in-frame clones only, minus some. The sample lists approximately 190,000 clones, 80% to 95% seen once, with 0.53% in the top ten. Sequences were obtained from peripheral blood. The receptor source for this set is a man aged 50-59 years with acute or convalescent COVID-19.

This chain links TRBV2 with TRBJ1-1, with a weak D call TRBD1 (6 bases). Germline loops: CDR1 SNHLY, CDR2 FYNNEI. This CDR3 is 14 amino acids long. CDR3 amino acids: CGGHKGVLDTEAFF. The DNA of the CDR3 is TGTGGCGGGCATAAGGGGGTTCTGGACACTGAAGCTTTCTTT. The entire variable domain, with the rest obtained from reference TRBV2 and TRBJ1-1, is as follows: EPEVTQTPSHQVTQMGQEVILRCVPISNHLYFYWYRQILGQKVEFLVSFYNNEISEKSEIFDDQFSVERPDGSNFTLKIRSTKLEDSAMYFCGGHKGVLDTEAFFGQGTRLTVV.

The chain has TRBV5-1 and TRBJ2-5; 7 bases line up with TRBD1. There are 12 residues in the CDR3. J lost 5 bases, V lost 6 bases, and 4 bases had no gene match. Germline V gene lookup returns CDR1 SGHRS and CDR2 YFSETQ. DNA for the CDR3: TGCGCCAGCAAGACAGGGCTGGAGACCCAGTACTTC. It codes for CASKTGLETQYF.

Only one count was recorded for this clone. The sample carries other DNA sequences with the same CDR3. The DNA for the CDR3 is TGTGCCAGCAGCCTTCTCTCTGGAAACACCATATATTTT. This encodes CASSLLSGNTIYF. The genes are TRBV7-9 and TRBJ1-3, with D unresolved. Per the germline V gene, CDR1 is SEHNR and CDR2 is FQNEAQ (reference sequence). CDR3 length: 13 amino acids. Trimming removed 5 bases from V and 0 bases from J, with 5 bases in between.

The chain recombines TRBV5-4 with TRBJ2-7, with D possibly TRBD2 on 6 matching bases. Trimming shortened V by 0 bases and J by 3 bases, and 13 bases separated the two germline ends. Germline V gene sequence: CDR1 SGHNT, CDR2 YYREEE (reference sequence). The CDR3 runs to 15 residues. CDR3 loop: CASSLEGTEGYEQYF. The CDR3 region has the DNA TGTGCCAGCAGCTTGGAGGGGACTGAAGGCTACGAGCAGTACTTC.

The chain is built from TRBV3-1 (or the pseudogene TRBV3-2) and TRBJ2-3; maybe TRBD1 (5 bases). This CDR3 contains 15 residues. With 1 base removed from V and 0 bases from J, the gap between germline ends came to 8 bases. Per germline, CDR1 LGHDT and CDR2 YNNKEL (reference sequence). CDR3 in DNA: TGTGCCAGCAGCCAAGCTGACAGAAGCACAGATACGCAGTATTTT. Translating gives CASSQADRSTDTQYF.

In its sample, this clone was seen a few times. This chain links TRBV27 with TRBJ2-1; possible D gene TRBD2, 6 bases. CDR3 length equals 16 residues. V was pared by 5 bases and J by 1 base, with 15 bases between. In germline, CDR1 is MNHEY, CDR2 SMNVEV (reference sequence). The chain's CDR3 is CASSPGGIGSYNEQFF. The DNA of the CDR3 is TGTGCCAGCAGTCCCGGGGGAATAGGGTCCTACAATGAGCAGTTCTTC.

The chain carries TRBV6-5 and TRBJ1-2; weak D call: TRBD1 (5 bases). The CDR3 has 14 residues. V was cut by 5 bases and J by 5 bases, with 15 bases left in between. Germline CDR1 reads MNHEY; CDR2 reads SVGAGI. The CDR3 loop is CASSRGEGLYGYTF. The CDR3 DNA is TGTGCCAGCAGTCGGGGGGAGGGGTTGTATGGCTACACCTTC.

This chain uses TRBV19 with TRBJ1-1, with 9 bases aligning to TRBD1. Germline V gene lookup returns CDR1 LNHDA and CDR2 SQIVND (reference sequence). The CDR3 runs to 16 residues. V was clipped by 5 bases and J by 0 bases; unmatched bases: 7. CDR3 coding DNA: TGTGCCAGTAGTCCCCGGGACAGGGTGGTGAACACTGAAGCTTTCTTT. This codes for CASSPRDRVVNTEAFF.

V and J are TRBV7-8 and TRBJ2-2; the match to TRBD2 covers 10 bases. V dropped 3 bases and J dropped 9; count of bases not matched to a gene: 7. The CDR3 covers 15 residues. Germline V gene sequence: CDR1 SGHVS, CDR2 FQNEAQ. CDR3 protein: CASSFLAGEEWELFF. CDR3 DNA sequence: TGTGCCAGCAGCTTTCTAGCGGGAGAGGAGTGGGAGCTGTTTTTT. Complete variable domain (other parts from reference TRBV7-8 and TRBJ2-2): GAGVSQSPRYKVAKRGQDVALRCDPISGHVSLFWYQQALGQGPEFLTYFQNEAQLDKSGLPSDRFFAERPEGSVSTLKIQRTQQEDSAVYLCASSFLAGEEWELFFGEGSRLTVL.

In its sample, this clone was seen once. The chain links TRBV13 to TRBJ1-1, with D hard to call. Looked up from germline, CDR1 is PRHDT and CDR2 is FYEKMQ (reference sequence). V was cut by 3 bases and J by 2 bases, with 4 bases left in between. CDR3 size: 12 residues. The CDR3 here is CASSFFNTEAFF. The CDR3 coding sequence is TGTGCCAGCAGCTTCTTTAACACTGAAGCTTTCTTT.

This clone came up once. The chain is built from TRBV11-2 and TRBJ2-7; no firm D call. The CDR3 runs 15 residues. The V gene lost 3 bases and the J gene lost 5 bases, with 17 bases spanning the gap. Germline CDR1 and CDR2: SGHAT and FQNNGV. In nucleotides, the CDR3 is TGTGCCAGCAGCTTCGCAGCGAGGATCGAAGACGAGCAGTACGTC. Translation: CASSFAARIEDEQYV.

The J gene is TRBJ1-3, the V gene TRBV7-2; D ambiguous. The CDR3 consists of 15 residues. Between the trimmed V and J ends, which lost 4 bases and 1 base, there was a span of 11 bases. CDR1 SGHTA and CDR2 FQGNSA come from the germline V gene. CDR3: CASSSMRESGNTIYF. CDR3 in DNA: TGTGCCAGCAGCTCCATGCGGGAATCTGGAAACACCATATATTTT.

This clone was recorded once. CDR3 nucleotide sequence: TGTGCCAGCGCCTTGGCGGGGAGAAGCTACGAGCAGTACTTC. This translates into CASALAGRSYEQYF. The rearrangement uses TRBV19 and TRBJ2-7, with D tentatively TRBD2 (6 bases). Germline V gene data show CDR1 as LNHDA and CDR2 as SQIVND (reference sequence). This CDR3 has 14 residues. V shed 9 bases and J shed 3 bases, with 18 bases lying between them.

This rearrangement joins TRBV20-1 to TRBJ2-1, with 11 nucleotides matching TRBD2. V shed 3 bases and J 3 bases; nucleotides not matched to a gene: 7. Per germline, CDR1 DFQATT and CDR2 SNEGSKA (reference sequence). The CDR3 extends over 16 amino acids. In DNA, the CDR3 is TGCAGTGCTAGTAGAGGGACTAGCGGATACTACAATGAGCAGTTCTTC. It yields the protein CSASRGTSGYYNEQFF.

DNA of the CDR3: TGTGCCAGTAGTATTCGAAGGACGCAGGGCGATACGCAGTATTTT. It translates to CASSIRRTQGDTQYF. This chain uses TRBV19 with TRBJ2-3; TRBD1 is a possible D gene (5 bases). Germline lookup yields CDR1 LNHDA and CDR2 SQIVND (reference sequence). The V end lost 3 bases, the J end lost 6 bases, and 16 bases lay between the germline ends. This CDR3 is 15 amino acids long.

The V call is TRBV28, the J call TRBJ1-5; no clear D. V lost 10 bases to trimming and J lost 0 bases, with 7 bases between them. This CDR3 comprises 12 residues. Germline CDR1 and CDR2: MDHEN and SYDVKM. For the CDR3, the DNA is TGTGCCACGAGAAGTAGCAATCAGCCCCAGCATTTT. Its translation is CATRSSNQPQHF.

The rearrangement joins TRBV6-6 to TRBJ1-5; D gene ambiguous. Germline CDR1 and CDR2: MNHNY and SVGAGI (reference sequence). The CDR3 is made up of 12 amino acids. The V end was cut by 6 bases, the J end by 9 bases, with 12 bases between. CDR3 nucleotide sequence: TGTGCCAGCAGCCGTGGAGCTTTGCCCCAGCATTTT. Its protein is CASSRGALPQHF.

This clone occurred a few times. V usage is TRBV3-1 (or the pseudogene TRBV3-2) and J usage is TRBJ1-2; D call uncertain. CDR1 is LGHDT, CDR2 YNNKEL, per germline (reference sequence). The CDR3 consists of 14 residues. The ends were cut back, 1 base at V and 4 bases at J, with 10 bases in the middle. CDR3 in DNA: TGTGCCAGCAGCCAAGCCGGTATCCTCTATGGCTACACCTTC. Translation gives CASSQAGILYGYTF.

This clone was observed a handful of times. The chain couples TRBV5-4 to TRBJ2-1; 10 bases agree with TRBD2. Germline lookup yields CDR1 SGHNT and CDR2 YYREEE (reference sequence). The CDR3 spans 15 residues. V lost 3 bases to trimming and J lost 4 bases; unmatched junction nucleotides: 4. The CDR3 DNA reads TGTGCCAGCAGCTCAAGGACTAGCGGATACAATGAGCAGTTCTTC. Amino acid sequence: CASSSRTSGYNEQFF.

The chain recombines TRBV28 with TRBJ2-7, with 7 bases fitting TRBD2. This CDR3 has 13 residues. CDR1 and CDR2 from the germline V gene are MDHEN and SYDVKM. V shed 6 bases and J 3 bases; nucleotides not matched to a gene: 5. This chain's CDR3 is CASRGRGDYEQYV. The DNA for the CDR3 is TGTGCCAGCAGGGGGAGGGGTGACTACGAGCAGTACGTC.

CDR3 DNA: TGCGCCAGCAGCCAAGATCGTAACTATGGCTACACCTTC. Translated, it gives CASSQDRNYGYTF. The chain links TRBV4-3 to TRBJ1-2, with D hard to call. Between the trimmed V and J ends, which lost 0 bases and 1 base, there was a span of 3 bases. This CDR3 contains 13 residues. Germline CDR1 and CDR2: LGHNA and YSLEER.

This clone occurred once. The chain joins TRBV7-2 to TRBJ2-1; 14 bases agree with TRBD2. After removal of 3 bases from V and 4 bases from J, the junction contained 8 bases not matched to a gene. This CDR3 spans 18 amino acids. Germline V gives CDR1 SGHTA, CDR2 FQGNSA. CDR3 nucleotides: TGTGCCAGCAGCTTGGACAGGGGGACTAGCGGGGGTTACAATGAGCAGTTCTTC. The encoded protein is CASSLDRGTSGGYNEQFF. The full variable domain, its missing parts supplied by reference TRBV7-2 and TRBJ2-1, is GAGVSQSPSNKVTEKGKDVELRCDPISGHTALYWYRQSLGQGLEFLIYFQGNSAPDKSGLPSDRFSAERTGGSVSTLTIQRTQQEDSAVYLCASSLDRGTSGGYNEQFFGPGTRLTVL.

The V and J genes are TRBV2 and TRBJ1-5, with 7 bases identical to TRBD1. The CDR3 loop spans 14 amino acids. The ends lost 6 bases at V and 0 bases at J; junction bases unmatched: 2. Germline loops: CDR1 SNHLY, CDR2 FYNNEI. The CDR3 is CASSRGSSNQPQHF. CDR3 DNA: TGTGCCAGCAGCAGGGGGTCTAGCAATCAGCCCCAGCATTTT.

The gene calls are TRBV9 and TRBJ1-3, with 7 nucleotides matching TRBD1. CDR1 is SGDLS, CDR2 YYNGEE, per germline. The CDR3 covers 15 residues. J lost 7 bases, V lost 0 bases, and 7 bases had no gene match. The chain's CDR3 is CASSVETGLPNTIYF. The DNA of the CDR3 is TGTGCCAGCAGCGTAGAGACAGGGCTGCCGAACACCATATATTTT.

V is TRBV6-4 and J is TRBJ2-1; 7 bases align to TRBD2. The CDR3 contains 15 residues. Germline V gene sequence: CDR1 MRHNA, CDR2 SNTAGT. V shed 6 bases and J 3 bases; nucleotides not matched to a gene: 8. The DNA for the CDR3 is TGTGCCAGCAGCGCCACGGGCGGGGGCTACAATGAGCAGTTCTTC. Translation gives CASSATGGGYNEQFF.

In nucleotides, the CDR3 is TGTGCCAGCAGCCATACTAGCGGGAGGCCCGGGGAGCTGTTTTTT. Translated: CASSHTSGRPGELFF. The V gene is TRBV5-8, the J gene TRBJ2-2; 12 bases fit TRBD2. Germline CDR1 SGHTS, CDR2 YDEGEE. This CDR3 comprises 15 residues. The junction had 4 bases not matched to a gene; V was cut back by 4 bases and J by 6 bases.

V and J are TRBV10-3 and TRBJ2-5, with D unclear. CDR3 size: 13 residues. The germline V and J ends were trimmed by 2 bases and 1 base, with 5 bases remaining between them. CDR1 is ENHRY and CDR2 is SYGVKD in the germline V gene. The CDR3 is CAISEGLQETQYF. The CDR3 DNA reads as TGTGCCATCAGTGAGGGGCTCCAAGAGACCCAGTACTTC.